The TCR beta chain described here comes from a study of blood T cell repertoires in COVID-19. For the study at large: Samples taken during acute and convalescent COVID-19 were collected in the United States, Italy and Spain.

This table comes from immunoSEQ multiplex PCR, and its TCRdb copy is limited to in-frame clones, with some not included. The repertoire holds about 430,000 clones, with around nine tenths as singletons. Germline CDR1 reads MRHNA; CDR2 reads SNTAGT. This CDR3 region has 15 residues. V was shortened by 5 bases and J by 13 bases, with 21 bases between the two germline ends. The sequence came from a woman in her twenties or thirties with acute COVID-19. Specimen: PBMCs or T cells enriched from blood (not recorded which). J is TRBJ1-6 and V is TRBV6-4, with a tentative D call TRBD1 (5 bases). The CDR3 DNA reads as TGTGCCAGCAGTTTCCGGGACTGTATAATTCGGCCCCTCCACTTT. Residues: CASSFRDCIIRPLHF.